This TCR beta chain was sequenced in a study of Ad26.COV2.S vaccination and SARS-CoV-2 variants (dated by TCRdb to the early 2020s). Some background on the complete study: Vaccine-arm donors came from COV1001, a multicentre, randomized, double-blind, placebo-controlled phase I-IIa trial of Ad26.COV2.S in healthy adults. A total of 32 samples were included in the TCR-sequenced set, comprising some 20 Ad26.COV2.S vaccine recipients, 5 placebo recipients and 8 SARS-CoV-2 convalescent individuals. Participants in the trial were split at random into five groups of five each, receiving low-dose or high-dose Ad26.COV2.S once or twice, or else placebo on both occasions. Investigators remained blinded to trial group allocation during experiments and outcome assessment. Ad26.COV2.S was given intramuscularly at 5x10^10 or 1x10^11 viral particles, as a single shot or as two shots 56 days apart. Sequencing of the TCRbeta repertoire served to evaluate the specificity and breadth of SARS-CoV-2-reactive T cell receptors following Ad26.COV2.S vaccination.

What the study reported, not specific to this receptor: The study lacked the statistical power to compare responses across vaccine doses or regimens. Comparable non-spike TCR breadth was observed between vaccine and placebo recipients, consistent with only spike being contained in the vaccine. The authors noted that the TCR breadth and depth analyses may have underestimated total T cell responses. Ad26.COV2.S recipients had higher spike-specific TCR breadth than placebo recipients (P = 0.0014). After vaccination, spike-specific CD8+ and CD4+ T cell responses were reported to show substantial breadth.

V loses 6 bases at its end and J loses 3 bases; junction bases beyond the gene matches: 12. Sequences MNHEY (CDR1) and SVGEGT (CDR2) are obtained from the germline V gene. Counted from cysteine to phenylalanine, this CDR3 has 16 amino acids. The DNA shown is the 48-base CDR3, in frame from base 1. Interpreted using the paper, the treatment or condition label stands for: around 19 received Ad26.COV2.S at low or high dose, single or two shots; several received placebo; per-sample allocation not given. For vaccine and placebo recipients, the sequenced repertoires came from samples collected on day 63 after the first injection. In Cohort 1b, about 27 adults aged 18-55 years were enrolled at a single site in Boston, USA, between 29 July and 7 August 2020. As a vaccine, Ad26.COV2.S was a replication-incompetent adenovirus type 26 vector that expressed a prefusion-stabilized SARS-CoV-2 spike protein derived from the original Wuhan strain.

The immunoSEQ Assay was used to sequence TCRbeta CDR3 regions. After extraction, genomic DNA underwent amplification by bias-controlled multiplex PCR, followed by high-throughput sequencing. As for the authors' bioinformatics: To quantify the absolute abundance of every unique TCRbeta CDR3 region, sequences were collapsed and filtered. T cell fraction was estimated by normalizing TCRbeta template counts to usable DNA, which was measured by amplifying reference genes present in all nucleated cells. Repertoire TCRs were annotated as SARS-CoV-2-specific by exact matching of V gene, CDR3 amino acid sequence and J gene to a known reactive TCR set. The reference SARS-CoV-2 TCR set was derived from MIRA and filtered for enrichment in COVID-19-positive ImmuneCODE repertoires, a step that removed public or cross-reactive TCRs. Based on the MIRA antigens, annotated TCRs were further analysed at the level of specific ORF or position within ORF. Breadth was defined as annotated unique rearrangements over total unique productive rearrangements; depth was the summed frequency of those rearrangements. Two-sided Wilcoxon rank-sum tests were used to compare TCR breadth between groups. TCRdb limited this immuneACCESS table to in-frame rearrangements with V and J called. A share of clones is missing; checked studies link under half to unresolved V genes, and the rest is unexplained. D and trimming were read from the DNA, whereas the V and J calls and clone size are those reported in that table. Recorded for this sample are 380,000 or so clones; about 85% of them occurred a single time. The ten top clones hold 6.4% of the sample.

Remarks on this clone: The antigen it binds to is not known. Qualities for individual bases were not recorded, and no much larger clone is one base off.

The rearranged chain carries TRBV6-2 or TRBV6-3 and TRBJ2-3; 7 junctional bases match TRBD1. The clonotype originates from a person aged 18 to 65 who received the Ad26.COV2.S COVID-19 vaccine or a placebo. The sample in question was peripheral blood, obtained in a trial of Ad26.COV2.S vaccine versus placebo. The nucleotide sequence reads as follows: TGTGCCAGCAGCCCTGACAGGGTAAGAGTGACAGATACGCAGTATTTT. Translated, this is CASSPDRVRVTDTQYF.